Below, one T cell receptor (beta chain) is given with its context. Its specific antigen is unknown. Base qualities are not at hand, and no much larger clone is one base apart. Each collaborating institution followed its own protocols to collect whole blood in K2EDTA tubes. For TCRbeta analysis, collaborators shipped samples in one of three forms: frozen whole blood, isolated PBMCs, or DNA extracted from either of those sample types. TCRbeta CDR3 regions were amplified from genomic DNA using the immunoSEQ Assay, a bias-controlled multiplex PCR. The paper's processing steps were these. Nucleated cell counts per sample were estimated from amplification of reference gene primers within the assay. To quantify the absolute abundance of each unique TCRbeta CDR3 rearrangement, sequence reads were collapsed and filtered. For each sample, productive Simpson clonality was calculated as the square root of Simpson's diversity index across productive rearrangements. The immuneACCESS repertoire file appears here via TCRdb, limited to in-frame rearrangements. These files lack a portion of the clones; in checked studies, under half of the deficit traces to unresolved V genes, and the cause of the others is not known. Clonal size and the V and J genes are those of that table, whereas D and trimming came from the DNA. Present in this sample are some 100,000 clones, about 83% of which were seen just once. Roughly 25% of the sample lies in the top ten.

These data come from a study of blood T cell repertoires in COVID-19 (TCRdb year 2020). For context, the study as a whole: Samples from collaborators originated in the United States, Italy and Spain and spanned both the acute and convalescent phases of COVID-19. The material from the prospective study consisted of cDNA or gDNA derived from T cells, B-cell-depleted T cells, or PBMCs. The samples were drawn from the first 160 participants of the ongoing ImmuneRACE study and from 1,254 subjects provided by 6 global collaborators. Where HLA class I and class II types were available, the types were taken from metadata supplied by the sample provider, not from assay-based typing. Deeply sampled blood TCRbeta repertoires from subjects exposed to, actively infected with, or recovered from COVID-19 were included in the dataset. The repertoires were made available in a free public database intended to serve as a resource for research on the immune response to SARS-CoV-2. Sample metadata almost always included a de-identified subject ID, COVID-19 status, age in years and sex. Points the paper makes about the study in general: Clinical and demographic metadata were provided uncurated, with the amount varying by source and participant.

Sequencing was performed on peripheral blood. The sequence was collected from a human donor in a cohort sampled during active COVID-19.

DNA sequence: TGTGCCAGTAGTATTGTATTGAACACTGAAGCTTTCTTT. Translated, it gives CASSIVLNTEAFF. Here the chain combines TRBV19 and TRBJ1-1; the D gene remains uncertain. CDR1 and CDR2, looked up from the germline V gene (reference sequence), are LNHDA and SQIVND. Relative to germline, V is 3 bases shorter and J is 0 bases shorter, with 5 bases between their ends. The CDR3 covers 13 residues, taking in both the cysteine and the phenylalanine. Only CDR3 DNA is held: 39 bases, read in frame from base 1.